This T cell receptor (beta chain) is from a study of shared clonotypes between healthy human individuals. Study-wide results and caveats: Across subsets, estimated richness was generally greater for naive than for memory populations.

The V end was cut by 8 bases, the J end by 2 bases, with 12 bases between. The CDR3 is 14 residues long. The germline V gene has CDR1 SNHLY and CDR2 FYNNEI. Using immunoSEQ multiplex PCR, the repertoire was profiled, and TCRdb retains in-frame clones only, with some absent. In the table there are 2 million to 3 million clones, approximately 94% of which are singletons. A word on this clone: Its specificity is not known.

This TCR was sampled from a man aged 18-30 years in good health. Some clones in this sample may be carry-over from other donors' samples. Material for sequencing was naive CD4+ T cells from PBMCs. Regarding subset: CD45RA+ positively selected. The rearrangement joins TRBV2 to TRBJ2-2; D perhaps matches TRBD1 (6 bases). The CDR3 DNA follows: TGTGCCAGCTCCCAGGGGCCCAACACCGGGGAGCTGTTTTTT. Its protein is CASSQGPNTGELFF.